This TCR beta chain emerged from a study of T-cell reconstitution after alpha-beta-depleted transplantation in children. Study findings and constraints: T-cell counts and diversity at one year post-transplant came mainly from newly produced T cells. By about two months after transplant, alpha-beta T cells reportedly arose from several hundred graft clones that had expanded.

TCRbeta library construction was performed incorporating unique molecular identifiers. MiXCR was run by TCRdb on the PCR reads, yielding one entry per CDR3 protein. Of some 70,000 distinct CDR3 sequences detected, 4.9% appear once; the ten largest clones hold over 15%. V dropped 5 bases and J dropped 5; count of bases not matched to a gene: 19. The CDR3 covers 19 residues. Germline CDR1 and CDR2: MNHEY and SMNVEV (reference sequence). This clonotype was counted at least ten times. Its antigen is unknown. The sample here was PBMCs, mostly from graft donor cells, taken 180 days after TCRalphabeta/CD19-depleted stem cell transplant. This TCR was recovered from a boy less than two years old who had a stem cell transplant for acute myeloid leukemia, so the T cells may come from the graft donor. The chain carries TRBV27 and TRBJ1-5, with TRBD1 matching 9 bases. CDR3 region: CASSRNPTGGRIGDQPQHF. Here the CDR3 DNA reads TGTGCCAGCAGTAGAAACCCGACAGGGGGAAGGATAGGGGATCAGCCCCAGCATTTT.